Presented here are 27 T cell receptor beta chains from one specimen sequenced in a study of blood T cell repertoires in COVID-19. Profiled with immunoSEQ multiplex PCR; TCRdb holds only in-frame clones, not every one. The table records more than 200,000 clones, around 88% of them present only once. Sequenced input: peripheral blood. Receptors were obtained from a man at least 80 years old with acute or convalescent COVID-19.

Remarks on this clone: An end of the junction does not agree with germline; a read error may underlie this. CDR3 coding DNA: TGCAGCGTTGAAGAGTGGCGGACAGGGATTTCCGGAATGGTCTTT. It encodes CSVEEWRTGISGMVF. This chain joins TRBV29-1 and TRBJ1-1; TRBD1 agrees at 8 bases. The CDR3 has 15 amino acids. Germline V lookup: CDR1 SQVTM, CDR2 ANQGSEA.

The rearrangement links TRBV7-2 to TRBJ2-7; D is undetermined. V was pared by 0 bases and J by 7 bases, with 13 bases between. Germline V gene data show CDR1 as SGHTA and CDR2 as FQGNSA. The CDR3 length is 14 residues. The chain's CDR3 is CASSLALLGGEQYF. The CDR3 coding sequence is TGTGCCAGCAGCTTAGCGCTCTTAGGCGGTGAGCAGTACTTC.

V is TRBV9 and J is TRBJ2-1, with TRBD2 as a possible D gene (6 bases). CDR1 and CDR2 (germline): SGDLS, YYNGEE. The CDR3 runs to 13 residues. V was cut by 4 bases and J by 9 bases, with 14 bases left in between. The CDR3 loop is CASSPRLVGEQFF. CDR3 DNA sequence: TGTGCCAGCAGCCCCAGACTAGTAGGTGAGCAGTTCTTC.

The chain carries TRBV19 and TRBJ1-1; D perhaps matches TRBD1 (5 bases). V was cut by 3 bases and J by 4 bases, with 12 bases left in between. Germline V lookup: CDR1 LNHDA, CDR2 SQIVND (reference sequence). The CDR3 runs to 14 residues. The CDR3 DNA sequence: TGTGCCAGTAGTATGGCGGGCGGGACCACTGAAGCTTTCTTT. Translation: CASSMAGGTTEAFF. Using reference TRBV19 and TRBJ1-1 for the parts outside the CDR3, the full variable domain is DGGITQSPKYLFRKEGQNVTLSCEQNLNHDAMYWYRQDPGQGLRLIYYSQIVNDFQKGDIAEGYSVSREKKESFPLTVTSAQKNPTAFYLCASSMAGGTTEAFFGQGTRLTVV.

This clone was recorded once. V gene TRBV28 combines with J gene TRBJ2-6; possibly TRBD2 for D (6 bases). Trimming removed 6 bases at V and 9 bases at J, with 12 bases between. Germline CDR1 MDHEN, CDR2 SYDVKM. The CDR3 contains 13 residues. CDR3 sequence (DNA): TGTGCCAGCAGCCCCGGGACTGTCAACGTCCTGACTTTC. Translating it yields CASSPGTVNVLTF.

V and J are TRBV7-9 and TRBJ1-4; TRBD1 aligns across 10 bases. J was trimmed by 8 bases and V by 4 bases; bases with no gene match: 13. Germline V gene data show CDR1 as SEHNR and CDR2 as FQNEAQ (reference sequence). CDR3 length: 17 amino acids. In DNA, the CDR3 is TGTGCCAGCAGCTCCTCCGGGACAGGGGCCCGGGGGGAAAAACTGTTTTTT. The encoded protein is CASSSSGTGARGEKLFF.

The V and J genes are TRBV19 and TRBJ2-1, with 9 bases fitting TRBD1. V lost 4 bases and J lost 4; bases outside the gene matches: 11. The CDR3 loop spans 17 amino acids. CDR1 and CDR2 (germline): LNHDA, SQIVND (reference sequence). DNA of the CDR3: TGTGCCAGTAGTAGGATGTCGTGGGGGACAGGGTACAATGAGCAGTTCTTC. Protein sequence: CASSRMSWGTGYNEQFF.

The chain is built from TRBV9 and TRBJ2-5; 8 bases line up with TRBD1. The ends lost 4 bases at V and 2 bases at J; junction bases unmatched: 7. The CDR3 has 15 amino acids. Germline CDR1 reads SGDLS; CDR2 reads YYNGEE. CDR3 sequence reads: CASSFSGTGQETQYF. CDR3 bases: TGTGCCAGCAGCTTCTCCGGGACAGGACAAGAGACCCAGTACTTC.

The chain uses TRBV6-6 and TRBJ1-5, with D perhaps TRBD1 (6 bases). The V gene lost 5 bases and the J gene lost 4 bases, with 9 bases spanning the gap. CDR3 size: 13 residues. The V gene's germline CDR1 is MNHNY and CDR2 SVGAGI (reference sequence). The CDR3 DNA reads TGTGCCAGCAGTCGGACAGAGAATCAGCCCCAGCATTTT. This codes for CASSRTENQPQHF.

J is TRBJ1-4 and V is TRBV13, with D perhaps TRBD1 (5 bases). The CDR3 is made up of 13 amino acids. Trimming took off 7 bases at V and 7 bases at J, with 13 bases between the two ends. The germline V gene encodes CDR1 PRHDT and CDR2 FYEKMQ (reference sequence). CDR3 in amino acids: CASIPRVSEKLFF. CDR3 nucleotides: TGTGCCAGCATCCCCAGGGTGAGTGAAAAACTGTTTTTT.

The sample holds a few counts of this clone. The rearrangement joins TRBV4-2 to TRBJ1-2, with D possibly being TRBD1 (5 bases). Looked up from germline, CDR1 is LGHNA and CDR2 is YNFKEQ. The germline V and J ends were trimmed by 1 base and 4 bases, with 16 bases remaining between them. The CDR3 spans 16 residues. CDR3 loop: CASSQGAGTPGYGYTF. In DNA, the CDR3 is TGTGCCAGCAGCCAAGGGGCTGGGACTCCGGGCTATGGCTACACCTTC.

Here the CDR3 reads CASSLGFRASNQPQHF. In DNA form, the CDR3 reads TGTGCCAGCAGCTTAGGCTTCAGGGCCTCCAATCAGCCCCAGCATTTT. V is TRBV7-8 and J is TRBJ1-5, with D perhaps matching TRBD1 (5 bases). This CDR3 spans 16 amino acids. The V end lost 1 base, the J end lost 3 bases, and 13 bases lay between the germline ends. Germline V CDR1 and CDR2: SGHVS, FQNEAQ.

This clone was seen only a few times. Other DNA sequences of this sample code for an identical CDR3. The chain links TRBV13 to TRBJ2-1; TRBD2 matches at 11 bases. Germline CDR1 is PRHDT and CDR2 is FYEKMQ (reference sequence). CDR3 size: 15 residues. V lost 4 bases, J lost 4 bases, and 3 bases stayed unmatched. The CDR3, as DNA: TGTGCCAGCAGCTCTGGGACTAGCGGATACAATGAGCAGTTCTTC. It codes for CASSSGTSGYNEQFF.

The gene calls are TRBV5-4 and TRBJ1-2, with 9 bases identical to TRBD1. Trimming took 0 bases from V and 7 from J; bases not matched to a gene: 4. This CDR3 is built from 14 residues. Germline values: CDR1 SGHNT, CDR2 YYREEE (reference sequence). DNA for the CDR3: TGTGCCAGCAGCTTGGAACAGGGGGCAGGTGGCTACACCTTC. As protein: CASSLEQGAGGYTF.

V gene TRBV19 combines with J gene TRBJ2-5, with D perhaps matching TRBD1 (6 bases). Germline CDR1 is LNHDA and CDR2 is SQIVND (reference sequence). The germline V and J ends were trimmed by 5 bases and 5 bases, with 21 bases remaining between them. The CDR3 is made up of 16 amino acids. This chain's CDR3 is CASSYKIQQGRETQYF. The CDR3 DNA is TGTGCCAGTAGTTACAAGATTCAACAGGGTAGGGAGACCCAGTACTTC.

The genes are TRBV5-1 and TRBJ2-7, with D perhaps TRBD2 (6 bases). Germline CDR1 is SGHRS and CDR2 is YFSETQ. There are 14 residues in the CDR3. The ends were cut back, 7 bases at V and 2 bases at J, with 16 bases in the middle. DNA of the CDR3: TGCGCCAGCGGACCCTTCGGGGGACCCTACGAGCAGTACTTC. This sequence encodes CASGPFGGPYEQYF.

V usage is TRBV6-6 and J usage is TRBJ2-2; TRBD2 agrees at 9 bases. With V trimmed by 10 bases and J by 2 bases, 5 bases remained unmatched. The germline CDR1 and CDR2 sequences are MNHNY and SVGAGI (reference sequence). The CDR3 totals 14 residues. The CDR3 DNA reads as TGTGCCACACGGACTAGCGTTAACACCGGGGAGCTGTTTTTT. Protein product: CATRTSVNTGELFF.

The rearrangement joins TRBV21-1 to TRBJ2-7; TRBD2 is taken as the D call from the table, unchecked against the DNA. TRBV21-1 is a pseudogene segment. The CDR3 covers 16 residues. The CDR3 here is CASSKYELREAYEQYF. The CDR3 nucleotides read TGTGCCAGCAGCAAATACGAACTACGAGAAGCCTACGAGCAGTACTTC.

The CDR3 reads CASGRQGARTEAFF. DNA of the CDR3: TGTGCCAGCGGGCGACAGGGGGCACGAACTGAAGCTTTCTTT. The chain uses TRBV2 and TRBJ1-1; the match to TRBD1 covers 10 bases. Per the germline V gene, CDR1 is SNHLY and CDR2 is FYNNEI. Unmatched junction bases numbered 8, after V lost 8 bases and J lost 5 bases. This CDR3 is 14 amino acids long.

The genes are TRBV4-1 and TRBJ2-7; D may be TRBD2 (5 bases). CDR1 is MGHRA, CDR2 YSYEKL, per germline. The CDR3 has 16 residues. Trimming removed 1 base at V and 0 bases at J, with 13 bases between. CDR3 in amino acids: CASSQVPGIFSYEQYF. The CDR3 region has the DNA TGCGCCAGCAGCCAAGTACCGGGGATATTCTCCTACGAGCAGTACTTC.

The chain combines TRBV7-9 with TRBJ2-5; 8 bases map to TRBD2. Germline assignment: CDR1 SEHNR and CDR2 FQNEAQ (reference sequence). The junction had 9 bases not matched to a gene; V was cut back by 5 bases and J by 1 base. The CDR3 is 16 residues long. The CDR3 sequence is CASSEGRGGSQETQYF. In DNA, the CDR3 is TGTGCCAGCAGCGAAGGACGGGGGGGCAGCCAAGAGACCCAGTACTTC.

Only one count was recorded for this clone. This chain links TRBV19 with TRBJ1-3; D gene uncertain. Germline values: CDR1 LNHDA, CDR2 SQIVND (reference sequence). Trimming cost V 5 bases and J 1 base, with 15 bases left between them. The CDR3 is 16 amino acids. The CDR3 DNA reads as TGTGCCAGTAGTGTGGACGATGCGGGGTCTGGAAACACCATATATTTT. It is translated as CASSVDDAGSGNTIYF.

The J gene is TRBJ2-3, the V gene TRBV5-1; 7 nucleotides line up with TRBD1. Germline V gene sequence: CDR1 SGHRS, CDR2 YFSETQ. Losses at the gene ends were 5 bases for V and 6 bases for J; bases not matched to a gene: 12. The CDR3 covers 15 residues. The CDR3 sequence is CASRGQGVQGDTQYF. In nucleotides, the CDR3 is TGCGCCAGCAGAGGCCAGGGGGTACAAGGGGATACGCAGTATTTT.

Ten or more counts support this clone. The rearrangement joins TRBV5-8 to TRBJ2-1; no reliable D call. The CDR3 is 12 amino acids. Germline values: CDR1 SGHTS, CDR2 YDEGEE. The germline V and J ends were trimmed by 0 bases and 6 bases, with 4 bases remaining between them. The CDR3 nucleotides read TGTGCCAGCAGCTTGGGCGGCAATGAGCAGTTCTTC. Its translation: CASSLGGNEQFF.

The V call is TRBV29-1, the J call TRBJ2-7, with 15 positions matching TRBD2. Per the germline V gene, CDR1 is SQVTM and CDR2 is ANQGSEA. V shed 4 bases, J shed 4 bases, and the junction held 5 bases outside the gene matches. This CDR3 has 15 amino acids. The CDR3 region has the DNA TGCAGCGTTGCTGTGGGACTAGCGGGAGGATACGAGCAGTACTTC. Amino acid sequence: CSVAVGLAGGYEQYF.

CDR3 DNA sequence: TGTGCCAGCAGCTCCGGGGGCTCTGGGGCCAACGTCCTGACTTTC. It is translated as CASSSGGSGANVLTF. This rearrangement joins TRBV7-2 to TRBJ2-6, with a weak D call TRBD2 (6 bases). The CDR3 has 15 residues. With 4 bases removed from V and 0 bases from J, the gap between germline ends came to 7 bases. Per germline, CDR1 SGHTA and CDR2 FQGNSA.

The CDR3 nucleotides are TGTGCCAGCAGTGCCGACAGGGTAGGGACTGAAGCTTTCTTT. Translation gives CASSADRVGTEAFF. The rearrangement links TRBV6-6 to TRBJ1-1; 7 bases are a match to TRBD1. V dropped 5 bases and J dropped 5; count of bases not matched to a gene: 8. Germline V gene sequence: CDR1 MNHNY, CDR2 SVGAGI (reference sequence). The CDR3 has 14 residues.